The 28 T cell receptor beta chains listed next were all sequenced from one sample in a study of T-cell memory formation after mild COVID-19. TCRdb re-called the 5' RACE reads through MiXCR, storing one row per CDR3 protein. The table records hundreds of thousands of distinct CDR3 sequences, around 15% of them present only once. The material sequenced was PBMCs or a T cell subset sorted from them (not recorded which). The receptors come from a man younger than 35 who had mild COVID-19 (a few samples of this study predate the infection). Cell type and time point are not known.

This clonotype was counted between two and nine times. V and J are TRBV5-4 and TRBJ1-1; 7 nucleotides agree with TRBD1. Trimming cost V 4 bases and J 3 bases; bases outside gene matches: 9. Germline CDR1 SGHNT, CDR2 YYREEE (reference sequence). There are 15 residues in the CDR3. The CDR3 DNA follows: TGTGCCAGCAGCGACCGGGACAGATGGGACACTGAAGCTTTCTTT. It translates to CASSDRDRWDTEAFF.

The V gene is TRBV5-6, the J gene TRBJ2-3; D may correspond to TRBD1 or TRBD2 (6 bases each). Germline V gene sequence: CDR1 SGHDT, CDR2 YYEEEE. This CDR3 is 15 amino acids long. The V end was cut by 0 bases, the J end by 2 bases, with 10 bases between. CDR3 sequence reads: CASSLDGGTTDTQYF. The CDR3 DNA sequence: TGTGCCAGCAGCTTGGACGGGGGCACCACAGATACGCAGTATTTT.

The chain combines TRBV6-5 with TRBJ2-3; TRBD1 or TRBD2 may be the D gene (5 bases each). CDR3 size: 16 residues. Germline CDR1 MNHEY, CDR2 SVGAGI. Trimming shortened V by 0 bases and J by 3 bases, and 13 bases separated the two germline ends. The CDR3 reads CASSYSGRSRTDTQYF. DNA for the CDR3: TGTGCCAGCAGTTACTCGGGACGGTCTAGAACAGATACGCAGTATTTT.

This clonotype was seen ten or more times. The genes are TRBV5-1 and TRBJ2-2; a weak D match, TRBD1 (5 bases). V dropped 0 bases and J dropped 6 bases, with 9 bases sitting between them. The CDR3 is made up of 14 amino acids. Germline CDR1 reads SGHRS; CDR2 reads YFSETQ. The DNA for the CDR3 is TGCGCCAGCAGCTTGGGGGGCGCATCCGGGGAGCTGTTTTTT. Encoded protein: CASSLGGASGELFF.

This clonotype was counted many times. The chain employs TRBV20-1 and TRBJ2-7; D perhaps matches TRBD2 (5 bases). Germline-derived CDR1 and CDR2 are DFQATT and SNEGSKA (reference sequence). The V gene lost 0 bases and the J gene lost 1 base, with 16 bases spanning the gap. The CDR3 consists of 16 residues. CDR3 coding DNA: TGCAGTGCTAGAGATCATGGGGAGTTGGGGTCCTACGAGCAGTACTTC. It yields the protein CSARDHGELGSYEQYF.

This clonotype was seen only a few times. The gene calls are TRBV4-3 and TRBJ2-7, with D perhaps TRBD1 (6 bases). Per the germline V gene, CDR1 is LGHNA and CDR2 is YSLEER. This CDR3 region has 14 residues. Between the trimmed V and J ends, which lost 6 bases and 3 bases, there was a span of 15 bases. DNA of the CDR3: TGCGCCAGCAGGTCAGGACAGCATTACTACGAGCAGTACGTC. Its protein is CASRSGQHYYEQYV.

This chain links TRBV19 with TRBJ2-2; possibly TRBD1 or TRBD2 for D (6 bases each). There are 19 residues in the CDR3. Germline assignment: CDR1 LNHDA and CDR2 SQIVND (reference sequence). Trimming pared 5 bases from V and 1 base from J, leaving 23 bases between. In DNA form, the CDR3 reads TGTGCCAGTAGTTGGGTATTTATAAGGGGGGACCAGAACACCGGGGAGCTGTTTTTT. Its protein is CASSWVFIRGDQNTGELFF.

The CDR3 reads CASSRGLAGMRTQYF. For the CDR3, the DNA is TGTGCCAGCAGCCGGGGACTAGCGGGGATGCGGACCCAGTACTTC. The chain carries TRBV6-2 or TRBV6-3 and TRBJ2-5, with 13 bases identical to TRBD2. The CDR3 runs to 15 residues. With 6 bases clipped from V and 7 bases from J, the junction kept 8 bases outside the gene matches. Germline values: CDR1 MNHEY, CDR2 SVGEGT.

There are many counts of this clonotype. The chain carries TRBV4-3 and TRBJ2-2, with D uncertain. The germline V gene encodes CDR1 LGHNA and CDR2 YSLEER. Between the trimmed V and J ends, which lost 0 bases and 5 bases, there was a span of 13 bases. This CDR3 is 16 amino acids long. CDR3 protein: CASSQEHRPRTGELFF. Written as DNA, the CDR3 is TGCGCCAGCAGCCAAGAACACCGCCCGAGGACCGGGGAGCTGTTTTTT.

V and J are TRBV7-9 and TRBJ2-3; D not resolved. The CDR3 sequence is 15 residues long. Germline-derived CDR1 and CDR2 are SEHNR and FQNEAQ (reference sequence). Trimming removed 2 bases at V and 2 bases at J, with 11 bases between. CDR3 sequence: CASSLPRVHTDTQYF. CDR3 bases: TGTGCCAGCAGCTTACCTCGGGTCCACACAGATACGCAGTATTTT.

This clonotype occurred a few times. This may stem from a read error, because a much larger clone lies one nucleotide away. CDR3 in amino acids: CASSGGRGGNEQFF. The DNA for the CDR3 is TGCGCCAGCAGTGGAGGACGGGGGGGGAATGAGCAGTTCTTC. The chain links TRBV10-1 to TRBJ2-1, with 8 bases that match TRBD2. With V trimmed by 4 bases and J by 7 bases, 6 bases remained unmatched. The CDR3 covers 14 residues. Germline lookup yields CDR1 WNHNN and CDR2 SYGVQD (reference sequence).

This chain connects TRBV9 to TRBJ2-3, with unresolved D. The germline V gene has CDR1 SGDLS and CDR2 YYNGEE. This CDR3 is built from 21 residues. V lost 0 bases, J lost 0 bases, and 26 bases lay in between. The CDR3 here is CASSVATRAIGRSISTDTQYF. The CDR3 nucleotides read TGTGCCAGCAGCGTAGCTACTCGTGCTATCGGGCGATCCATTAGCACAGATACGCAGTATTTT.

J is TRBJ1-2 and V is TRBV12-3 or TRBV12-4; D might be TRBD1 (5 bases). The CDR3 loop spans 14 amino acids. V was trimmed by 6 bases and J by 4 bases, leaving 15 bases between them. The CDR3 here is CASSSRDPFYGYTF. Written as DNA, the CDR3 is TGTGCCAGCAGCTCCCGGGACCCGTTCTATGGCTACACCTTC.

This clonotype has only a few counts. The V call is TRBV7-6, the J call TRBJ2-1; 7 positions agree with TRBD2. After removal of 5 bases from V and 1 base from J, the junction contained 14 bases not matched to a gene. The germline V gene has CDR1 SGHVS and CDR2 FNYEAQ. This CDR3 has 18 amino acids. CDR3 residues: CASSPPSGGLASYNEQFF. CDR3 bases: TGTGCCAGCAGCCCCCCCTCCGGGGGGTTAGCGTCCTACAATGAGCAGTTCTTC.

This clonotype was found a few times. This sequence joins TRBV4-1 and TRBJ2-1, with D possibly being TRBD2 (6 bases). Germline V gene data show CDR1 as MGHRA and CDR2 as YSYEKL. The CDR3 is made up of 14 amino acids. Trimming took off 3 bases at V and 3 bases at J, with 9 bases between the two ends. The CDR3 sequence is CASSHPGLYNEQFF. Here the CDR3 DNA reads TGCGCCAGCAGCCACCCGGGACTCTACAATGAGCAGTTCTTC.

This clonotype was recorded many times. V is TRBV12-3 or TRBV12-4 and J is TRBJ2-5; 10 bases fit TRBD1. With V trimmed by 8 bases and J by 5 bases, 17 bases remained unmatched. The length of the CDR3 is 17 residues. The CDR3 DNA is TGTGCCAGCTCACGGGGGAGCGGGACAGGGGTCTCCGAGACCCAGTACTTC. Translation: CASSRGSGTGVSETQYF.

This clonotype showed up just a few times. This chain connects TRBV18 to TRBJ2-2; no clear D. V lost 3 bases, J lost 0 bases, and 11 bases lay in between. Germline CDR1 reads KGHSH; CDR2 reads LQKENI. The CDR3 length is 16 residues. The CDR3 protein is CASSPLISANTGELFF. CDR3 DNA: TGTGCCAGCTCACCTTTAATCAGCGCGAACACCGGGGAGCTGTTTTTT.

The chain couples TRBV7-9 to TRBJ1-2; TRBD1 matches 10 bases. This CDR3 is 14 amino acids long. J lost 6 bases, V lost 4 bases, and 5 bases had no gene match. The germline V gene has CDR1 SEHNR and CDR2 FQNEAQ (reference sequence). The DNA of the CDR3 is TGTGCCAGCAGCTCATGGACAGGGGGGAATGGCTACACCTTC. Its protein is CASSSWTGGNGYTF.

This sequence joins TRBV29-1 and TRBJ2-7, with D possibly matching TRBD1 (6 bases). CDR1 and CDR2 (germline): SQVTM, ANQGSEA. CDR3 length: 12 residues. V dropped 5 bases and J dropped 1 base, with 9 bases sitting between them. The CDR3 protein is CSVIGQSYEQYV. The DNA for the CDR3 is TGCAGCGTTATCGGACAGTCCTACGAGCAGTACGTC.

Only a few counts were recorded for this clonotype. The CDR3 region is CASSLGTGGPANYGYTF. The CDR3 DNA reads as TGCGCCAGCAGCTTGGGGACAGGGGGCCCAGCTAACTATGGCTACACCTTC. This chain uses TRBV5-1 with TRBJ1-2; 11 bases are shared with TRBD1. Germline V gene sequence: CDR1 SGHRS, CDR2 YFSETQ. Unmatched junction bases numbered 4, after V lost 0 bases and J lost 0 bases. The CDR3 runs 17 residues.

There are many counts of this clonotype. CDR3 in amino acids: CASSGQGAAYNEQFF. In nucleotides, the CDR3 is TGCGCCAGCAGCGGACAGGGGGCGGCCTACAATGAGCAGTTCTTC. The chain combines TRBV5-1 with TRBJ2-1, with 11 bases that match TRBD1. From germline, CDR1 is SGHRS and CDR2 YFSETQ. The CDR3 is 15 amino acids. Trimming at V came to 4 bases and at J to 2 bases, leaving 2 bases not matched to a gene.

Only a few counts were recorded for this clonotype. The V and J genes are TRBV9 and TRBJ2-7, with 9 bases identical to TRBD1. The CDR3 loop spans 15 amino acids. Per the germline V gene, CDR1 is SGDLS and CDR2 is YYNGEE. V shed 0 bases and J 3 bases; nucleotides not matched to a gene: 4. This CDR3 is CASSVGQGGFYEQYF. The CDR3 nucleotides read TGTGCCAGCAGCGTAGGACAGGGGGGCTTCTACGAGCAGTACTTC.

This clonotype was observed a few times. The chain carries TRBV6-2 or TRBV6-3 and TRBJ2-2, with D hard to call. Germline V gene lookup returns CDR1 MNHEY and CDR2 SVGEGT. This CDR3 has 14 amino acids. V gave up 6 bases and J gave up 3 bases, with 11 bases separating them. The CDR3 is CASRAPRDTGELFF. The CDR3, as DNA: TGTGCCAGCAGGGCCCCCCGGGACACCGGGGAGCTGTTTTTT.

The chain employs TRBV11-2 and TRBJ2-5, with 11 bases lining up with TRBD2. Germline CDR1 reads SGHAT; CDR2 reads FQNNGV. V shed 4 bases, J shed 2 bases, and the junction held 9 bases outside the gene matches. The CDR3 extends over 17 amino acids. CDR3 bases: TGTGCCAGCAGCTGGCCGGGACTAGCGGAGGAACAAGAGACCCAGTACTTC. Translation: CASSWPGLAEEQETQYF.

The chain links TRBV20-1 to TRBJ2-5; TRBD2 aligns across 9 bases. After removal of 0 bases from V and 10 bases from J, the junction contained 12 bases not matched to a gene. Germline V lookup: CDR1 DFQATT, CDR2 SNEGSKA (reference sequence). This CDR3 has 15 amino acids. The CDR3 nucleotides read TGCAGTGCTAGAGATCTAGAAGCGGGGGGCCACCTCCAGTACTTC. This gives the protein CSARDLEAGGHLQYF.

This clonotype was observed at least ten times. The chain links TRBV7-3 to TRBJ1-1, with D perhaps matching TRBD1 (6 bases). V dropped 5 bases and J dropped 3 bases, with 10 bases sitting between them. This CDR3 has 13 amino acids. CDR1 SGHTA and CDR2 FQGTGA come from the germline V gene. CDR3 residues: CASSDQGYTEAFF. CDR3 DNA sequence: TGTGCCAGCAGCGATCAGGGGTACACTGAAGCTTTCTTT.

This clonotype was counted between two and nine times. This chain joins TRBV5-1 and TRBJ2-2; D is perhaps TRBD1 (6 bases). Per the germline V gene, CDR1 is SGHRS and CDR2 is YFSETQ. The CDR3 covers 18 residues. The CDR3 is CATGLLGGVEMGTGELFF. CDR3 nucleotides: TGCGCAACAGGGCTGCTTGGCGGCGTAGAGATGGGGACCGGGGAGCTGTTTTTT.

The chain couples TRBV12-3 or TRBV12-4 to TRBJ1-3, with D possibly TRBD1 on 5 matching bases. With 3 bases removed from V and 0 bases from J, the gap between germline ends came to 6 bases. This CDR3 has 14 residues. For the CDR3, the DNA is TGTGCCAGCAGTTTTGGGGGCTCTGGAAACACCATATATTTT. It encodes CASSFGGSGNTIYF.